This T cell receptor beta chain appears in the sequencing data of a study of blood T cells in healthy people across ages. Primers used in a second PCR of about 6 to 11 cycles were a sample-barcoded 5' primer and a J-beta primer mix. MiXCR, run by TCRdb on the 5' RACE reads, gives a single entry per CDR3 protein. The sample lists 550,000 to 700,000 distinct CDR3 sequences; roughly 28% were seen once. Germline assignment: CDR1 SGHTA and CDR2 FQGNSA. The CDR3 runs to 14 residues. Trimming cost V 4 bases and J 3 bases; bases outside gene matches: 4. This clonotype was seen only a few times. The rearrangement links TRBV7-2 to TRBJ2-7; 9 nucleotides match TRBD2. The receptor was isolated from a woman aged 70-85 years in good health. The sequenced material came from blood. CDR3 sequence reads: CASSSSGAFYEQYF. Here the CDR3 DNA reads TGTGCCAGCAGCTCTAGCGGGGCCTTCTACGAGCAGTACTTC.